These T cell receptor beta chains were read from a single sample in a study of cytomegalovirus exposure and HLA in healthy donors. Only in-frame clones appear in the TCRdb table, and some are missing; sequencing was by immunoSEQ multiplex PCR. The sample carries under 200,000 clones, roughly 80% recorded once. Sequencing was performed on PBMCs. Source of these receptors: a middle-aged man in good health and CMV-seropositive. CDR3s include the opening cysteine and the closing phenylalanine or tryptophan. Each record gives: V gene, J gene, clone size, D gene, CDR3 DNA, CDR3 protein. A D gene is named only where the DNA matches it firmly. For some rows the clone size is stated as once, few or many, or as a class when expanded; others skip it.

v_call: TRBV2; j_call: TRBJ1-1; clone_size: few; d_call: -; cdr3_nt: TGTGCCAGCAGTGAAAGATCGGGGGGAACTGAAGCTTTCTTT; cdr3_aa: CASSERSGGTEAFF
v_call: TRBV6-6; j_call: TRBJ1-3; clone_size: -; d_call: -; cdr3_nt: TGTGCCAGCAGTAAAGACACCTTCTCTGGAAACACCATATATTTT; cdr3_aa: CASSKDTFSGNTIYF
v_call: TRBV25-1; j_call: TRBJ2-5; clone_size: -; d_call: -; cdr3_nt: TGTGCCAGCAGTGTTGCTCTTGGACAGCAAGAGACCCAGTACTTC; cdr3_aa: CASSVALGQQETQYF
v_call: TRBV5-4; j_call: TRBJ2-2; clone_size: -; d_call: TRBD2; cdr3_nt: TGTGCCAGCAGCTTCAGTGCAGCGGGAACCGGGGAGCTGTTTTTT; cdr3_aa: CASSFSAAGTGELFF
v_call: TRBV5-5; j_call: TRBJ1-1; clone_size: once; d_call: -; cdr3_nt: TGTGCCAGCAGCTTGCGGGGAGTTCGCACTGAAGCTTTCTTT; cdr3_aa: CASSLRGVRTEAFF
v_call: TRBV29-1; j_call: TRBJ1-4; clone_size: few; d_call: TRBD1; cdr3_nt: TGCAGCGTACAGGGACAGTACTCTGAAAAACTGTTTTTT; cdr3_aa: CSVQGQYSEKLFF
v_call: TRBV6-1; j_call: TRBJ1-4; clone_size: -; d_call: TRBD1; cdr3_nt: TGTGCCAGCATGAGGGACAGGGGTAATGAAAAACTGTTTTTT; cdr3_aa: CASMRDRGNEKLFF
v_call: TRBV11-2; j_call: TRBJ2-4; clone_size: -; d_call: TRBD1; cdr3_nt: TGTGCCAGCAGCGACCGGGGGCCGGGACAGGGATCATACATTCAGTACTTC; cdr3_aa: CASSDRGPGQGSYIQYF
v_call: TRBV11-2; j_call: TRBJ2-7; clone_size: few; d_call: -; cdr3_nt: TGTGCCAGCAGCTTAGCTGGCGGAATCTACGAGCAGTACTTC; cdr3_aa: CASSLAGGIYEQYF
v_call: TRBV5-4; j_call: TRBJ2-2; clone_size: once; d_call: -; cdr3_nt: TGTGCCAGCAGCTTAGGGGGTTTCGGGGAGCTGTTTTTT; cdr3_aa: CASSLGGFGELFF
v_call: TRBV5-1; j_call: TRBJ2-5; clone_size: -; d_call: TRBD2; cdr3_nt: TGCGCCAGCAGCTTGGGCACTAGCGGGGCCCAAGAGACCCAGTACTTC; cdr3_aa: CASSLGTSGAQETQYF
v_call: TRBV5-1; j_call: TRBJ2-5; clone_size: -; d_call: -; cdr3_nt: TGCGCCAGCAGCCTACCACAGGGTAGAGAGACCCAGTACTTC; cdr3_aa: CASSLPQGRETQYF
v_call: TRBV19; j_call: TRBJ2-7; clone_size: -; d_call: -; cdr3_nt: TGTGCCAGTAGTATAACAGAATCTACCTACGAGCAGTACTTC; cdr3_aa: CASSITESTYEQYF
v_call: TRBV7-9; j_call: TRBJ2-5; clone_size: -; d_call: -; cdr3_nt: TGTGCCAGCAGCTTATCATCTGGGCCCCAGACCCAGTACTTC; cdr3_aa: CASSLSSGPQTQYF
v_call: TRBV6-1; j_call: TRBJ1-5; clone_size: -; d_call: TRBD1; cdr3_nt: TGTGCCAGTACGGACAGGGGAGTGTGGCAGCCCCAGCATTTT; cdr3_aa: CASTDRGVWQPQHF
v_call: TRBV28; j_call: TRBJ2-3; clone_size: -; d_call: TRBD1; cdr3_nt: TGTGCCAGCAGTCTGCCGGGACAGGGTGGAGATACGCAGTATTTT; cdr3_aa: CASSLPGQGGDTQYF
v_call: TRBV6-5; j_call: TRBJ1-1; clone_size: -; d_call: -; cdr3_nt: TGTGCCAGCTGGGAGGGAATGCGGTCGGCTTTCTTT; cdr3_aa: CASWEGMRSAFF
v_call: TRBV6-6; j_call: TRBJ2-3; clone_size: -; d_call: -; cdr3_nt: TGTGCCAGCAGTTACTCCCGGAGCACAGATACGCAGTATTTT; cdr3_aa: CASSYSRSTDTQYF
v_call: TRBV4-3; j_call: TRBJ1-5; clone_size: -; d_call: -; cdr3_nt: TGCGCCAGCAGCCAAGAGGCGGGACAGCCCCAGCATTTT; cdr3_aa: CASSQEAGQPQHF
v_call: TRBV5-4; j_call: TRBJ2-3; clone_size: -; d_call: -; cdr3_nt: TGTGCCAGCAGCTTGGCGCACCTAAGCACAGATACGCAGTATTTT; cdr3_aa: CASSLAHLSTDTQYF
v_call: TRBV18; j_call: TRBJ2-7; clone_size: -; d_call: -; cdr3_nt: TGTGCCAGCTCACCTGGCGGATCCTACGAGCAGTACTTC; cdr3_aa: CASSPGGSYEQYF
v_call: TRBV5-6; j_call: TRBJ2-4; clone_size: -; d_call: TRBD2; cdr3_nt: TGTGCCAGCAGCCCCGGACTAGCGGGAGGTGGGGGCATTCAGTACTTC; cdr3_aa: CASSPGLAGGGGIQYF
v_call: TRBV6-6; j_call: TRBJ2-3; clone_size: -; d_call: TRBD1; cdr3_nt: TGTGCCAGCAGCCCCCAGGGGGCGGCTACGCAGTATTTT; cdr3_aa: CASSPQGAATQYF
v_call: TRBV5-4; j_call: TRBJ1-1; clone_size: -; d_call: -; cdr3_nt: TGTGCCAGCAGCTTGCGAGGAGGAAAGACTGAAGCTTTCTTT; cdr3_aa: CASSLRGGKTEAFF
v_call: TRBV7-9; j_call: TRBJ2-7; clone_size: -; d_call: -; cdr3_nt: TGTGCCAGCAGCTTCCCCCGACACTACGAGCAGTACTTC; cdr3_aa: CASSFPRHYEQYF
v_call: TRBV6-6; j_call: TRBJ2-1; clone_size: -; d_call: -; cdr3_nt: TGTGCCAGCAGTGATCCAGGGGACAATGAGCAGTTCTTC; cdr3_aa: CASSDPGDNEQFF
v_call: TRBV30; j_call: TRBJ2-2; clone_size: once; d_call: TRBD1; cdr3_nt: TGTGCCTGGAGTAGACAGGGGATAGTCGGGGAGCTGTTTTTT; cdr3_aa: CAWSRQGIVGELFF
v_call: TRBV5-1; j_call: TRBJ2-1; clone_size: -; d_call: -; cdr3_nt: TGCGCCAGCAGGGGCACAGGGCCCAATGAGCAGTTCTTC; cdr3_aa: CASRGTGPNEQFF
v_call: TRBV7-9; j_call: TRBJ2-7; clone_size: -; d_call: -; cdr3_nt: TGTTCCAGCAGCGCCTCGGGGGGCGTAGAGCAGTACTTC; cdr3_aa: CSSSASGGVEQYF
v_call: TRBV29-1; j_call: TRBJ2-1; clone_size: -; d_call: TRBD2; cdr3_nt: TGCAGCGCCCGGGGACTAGCCTCCTACAATGAGCAGTTCTTC; cdr3_aa: CSARGLASYNEQFF
v_call: TRBV5-6; j_call: TRBJ1-1; clone_size: -; d_call: -; cdr3_nt: TGTGCCAGCAGCTTGTGGAACCGGAGAGAAGCTTTCTTT; cdr3_aa: CASSLWNRREAFF
v_call: TRBV4-1; j_call: TRBJ2-1; clone_size: -; d_call: TRBD2; cdr3_nt: TGCGCCAGCAGCCCCAGCGATAGCGGGGGGGCAGGCGAGCAGTTCTTC; cdr3_aa: CASSPSDSGGAGEQFF
v_call: TRBV13; j_call: TRBJ2-1; clone_size: few; d_call: -; cdr3_nt: TGTGCCAGCAGCTCCCGGGGGAGCCCCCTTTTAGTAGGGCAGTTCTTC; cdr3_aa: CASSSRGSPLLVGQFF
v_call: TRBV28; j_call: TRBJ2-5; clone_size: -; d_call: TRBD1; cdr3_nt: TGTGCCAGCAGTTCCCGGGACAGATTACAAGAGACCCAGTACTTC; cdr3_aa: CASSSRDRLQETQYF
v_call: TRBV9; j_call: TRBJ2-1; clone_size: -; d_call: TRBD1; cdr3_nt: TGTGCCAGCAGCCGGGACAGGTCGCCATCTGAGCAGTTCTTC; cdr3_aa: CASSRDRSPSEQFF
v_call: TRBV18; j_call: TRBJ2-7; clone_size: -; d_call: -; cdr3_nt: TGTGCCAGCTCACCAGACGGGATCTCGGGGGAGCAGTACTTC; cdr3_aa: CASSPDGISGEQYF
v_call: TRBV9; j_call: TRBJ2-3; clone_size: -; d_call: -; cdr3_nt: TGTGCCAGCAGCGCCCAATCGGGGACGCAGTATTTT; cdr3_aa: CASSAQSGTQYF
v_call: TRBV28; j_call: TRBJ2-3; clone_size: -; d_call: -; cdr3_nt: TGTGCCAGCAGCCTTTCAGGGGCGGGAGATACAGATACGCAGTATTTT; cdr3_aa: CASSLSGAGDTDTQYF
v_call: TRBV5-1; j_call: TRBJ2-1; clone_size: -; d_call: -; cdr3_nt: TGCGCCAGCAGCTTGGCCACACAGTTCAATGAGCAGTTCTTC; cdr3_aa: CASSLATQFNEQFF
v_call: TRBV5-1; j_call: TRBJ2-3; clone_size: -; d_call: -; cdr3_nt: TGCGCCAGCAGCTTGGCCTCTGTCCCAGATACGCAGTATTTT; cdr3_aa: CASSLASVPDTQYF
v_call: TRBV2; j_call: TRBJ2-4; clone_size: few; d_call: TRBD2; cdr3_nt: TGTGCCAGCAGGGAAAAAACCGGGACTAGCGCCAAAAACATTCAGTACTTC; cdr3_aa: CASREKTGTSAKNIQYF
v_call: TRBV5-1; j_call: TRBJ2-5; clone_size: -; d_call: TRBD1; cdr3_nt: TGCGCCAGCAGCACAAGGACAGGGAAGGAGACCCAGTACTTC; cdr3_aa: CASSTRTGKETQYF
v_call: TRBV5-1; j_call: TRBJ1-2; clone_size: once; d_call: -; cdr3_nt: TGCGCCAGCAGCTTGGATTCAGGGCCCTATGGCTACACCTTC; cdr3_aa: CASSLDSGPYGYTF
v_call: TRBV2; j_call: TRBJ2-3; clone_size: -; d_call: TRBD2; cdr3_nt: TGTGCCAGCAGTCCACTAGCGGGAGTCATAGATACGCAGTATTTT; cdr3_aa: CASSPLAGVIDTQYF
v_call: TRBV7-8; j_call: TRBJ2-7; clone_size: -; d_call: TRBD2; cdr3_nt: TGTGCCAGCAGCTTATTCCTAGCGGCTTCATCCTACGAGCAGTACTTC; cdr3_aa: CASSLFLAASSYEQYF
v_call: TRBV6-6; j_call: TRBJ1-2; clone_size: -; d_call: TRBD1; cdr3_nt: TGTGCCAGCAGTAAACCGGGACAGGGTAACTATGGCTACACCTTC; cdr3_aa: CASSKPGQGNYGYTF
v_call: TRBV6-7; j_call: TRBJ1-1; clone_size: -; d_call: -; cdr3_nt: TGTGCCAGCACCCCCCCATTGGGCGGGTGCACTGAAGCTTTCTTT; cdr3_aa: CASTPPLGGCTEAFF
v_call: TRBV27; j_call: TRBJ2-7; clone_size: -; d_call: TRBD2; cdr3_nt: TGTGCCAGCAGCCGGGGGGGGCCCTGGGGCGAGCAGTACTTC; cdr3_aa: CASSRGGPWGEQYF
v_call: TRBV18; j_call: TRBJ1-5; clone_size: -; d_call: -; cdr3_nt: TGTGCCAGCTCCCCCGACAAGGGGCCCCAGCCCCAGCATTTT; cdr3_aa: CASSPDKGPQPQHF
v_call: TRBV6-1; j_call: TRBJ1-2; clone_size: -; d_call: TRBD1; cdr3_nt: TGTGCCACCCTCCCCCCGGGACAGGCCTATGGCTACACCTTC; cdr3_aa: CATLPPGQAYGYTF
v_call: TRBV4-1; j_call: TRBJ2-3; clone_size: once; d_call: TRBD2; cdr3_nt: TGCGCCAGCAGCCAAGTGGGGCCTAGCGGGGGGGCCAAAGATACGCAGTATTTT; cdr3_aa: CASSQVGPSGGAKDTQYF
v_call: TRBV9; j_call: TRBJ2-3; clone_size: once; d_call: TRBD1; cdr3_nt: TGTGCCAGCACCAGGGGGCCGGCCACAGATACGCAGTATTTT; cdr3_aa: CASTRGPATDTQYF
v_call: TRBV28; j_call: TRBJ2-7; clone_size: -; d_call: -; cdr3_nt: TGTGCCAGCAGCCTCAGGGACTACGAGCAGTACTTC; cdr3_aa: CASSLRDYEQYF
v_call: TRBV6-5; j_call: TRBJ2-7; clone_size: few; d_call: TRBD2; cdr3_nt: TGTGCCAGCAGCGGGAGGGCAACCGGCAAGTACGAGCAGTACTTC; cdr3_aa: CASSGRATGKYEQYF
v_call: TRBV7-2; j_call: TRBJ2-1; clone_size: -; d_call: -; cdr3_nt: TGTGCCAGCAGCCCGCGACAGAGCTCCTACAATGAGCAGTTCTTC; cdr3_aa: CASSPRQSSYNEQFF
v_call: TRBV6-1; j_call: TRBJ1-5; clone_size: -; d_call: -; cdr3_nt: TGTGCCAGCAGTGAAGGAGGGTTGGGCAATCAGCCCCAGCATTTT; cdr3_aa: CASSEGGLGNQPQHF
v_call: TRBV7-2; j_call: TRBJ2-3; clone_size: -; d_call: -; cdr3_nt: TGTGCCAGCAGCTTATCGGGGAAAGATACGCAGTATTTT; cdr3_aa: CASSLSGKDTQYF
v_call: TRBV7-8; j_call: TRBJ1-4; clone_size: once; d_call: TRBD1; cdr3_nt: TGTGCCAGCAGCCCGACAGGGCCGGTGAATGAAAAACTGTTTTTT; cdr3_aa: CASSPTGPVNEKLFF
v_call: TRBV27; j_call: TRBJ1-2; clone_size: -; d_call: TRBD1; cdr3_nt: TGTGCCAGCAGCACCTTAAGGACAGGGGGGTACTATGGCTACACCTTC; cdr3_aa: CASSTLRTGGYYGYTF